The next 13 T cell receptor beta chains were all read from a single sample in a study of blood T cells in healthy people across ages. For the second PCR, which ran for about 6 to 12 cycles, a sample-barcoded 5' primer and a J-beta primer mix were used. TCRdb passed the 5' RACE reads through MiXCR, listing each CDR3 protein once. The sample contains some 1,800,000 distinct CDR3 sequences, approximately 40% of which appear only once. Sample: blood. Source of these receptors: a human donor in good health.

This clonotype was seen a handful of times. The V gene is TRBV4-3, the J gene TRBJ1-5; D is undetermined. V gave up 0 bases and J gave up 4 bases, with 10 bases separating them. The V gene's germline CDR1 is LGHNA and CDR2 YSLEER. The CDR3 totals 15 residues. DNA for the CDR3: TGCGCCAGCAGCCAAGAGATAACCCTTAATCAGCCCCAGCATTTT. It translates to CASSQEITLNQPQHF.

The genes are TRBV7-9 and TRBJ1-1, with D unresolved. The CDR3 loop spans 14 amino acids. V lost 5 bases, J lost 3 bases, and 13 bases lay in between. Per the germline V gene, CDR1 is SEHNR and CDR2 is FQNEAQ (reference sequence). The CDR3 DNA reads as TGTGCCAGCAGCAGGACCAGTAGTTACACTGAAGCTTTCTTT. The encoded protein is CASSRTSSYTEAFF. Based on the CDR3 plus reference TRBV7-9 and TRBJ1-1, the full variable domain is DTGVSQNPRHKITKRGQNVTFRCDPISEHNRLYWYRQTLGQGPEFLTYFQNEAQLEKSRLLSDRFSAERPKGSFSTLEIQRTEQGDSAMYLCASSRTSSYTEAFFGQGTRLTVV.

V gene TRBV7-3 combines with J gene TRBJ2-1; TRBD2 matches 8 bases. The CDR3 is made up of 15 amino acids. Germline V gene sequence: CDR1 SGHTA, CDR2 FQGTGA. Germline trimming cut 5 bases from V and 7 bases from J; bases unmatched to any gene: 10. The chain's CDR3 is CASSPTGGMGNEQFF. CDR3 sequence (DNA): TGTGCCAGCAGCCCCACGGGGGGGATGGGGAATGAGCAGTTCTTC.

This chain connects TRBV12-3 or TRBV12-4 to TRBJ2-1; 13 nucleotides align to TRBD2. The CDR3 sequence is 16 residues long. The V segment lost 7 bases and the J segment 2 bases; nucleotides outside the gene matches: 5. CDR3 DNA sequence: TGTGCCAGCAAAACTAGCGGGGGGGCCACCTACAATGAGCAGTTCTTC. The encoded protein is CASKTSGGATYNEQFF.

The chain couples TRBV6-5 to TRBJ1-2; D is unclear. Germline-derived CDR1 and CDR2 are MNHEY and SVGAGI. CDR3 length: 12 residues. Trimming took 5 bases from V and 4 from J, leaving 8 bases between them. The DNA for the CDR3 is TGTGCCAGCAGTACTCGGGGCTATGGCTACACCTTC. It encodes CASSTRGYGYTF.

This clonotype has more than one count but fewer than ten. The V call is TRBV20-1, the J call TRBJ2-7, with D possibly matching TRBD2 (5 bases). Germline-derived CDR1 and CDR2 are DFQATT and SNEGSKA (reference sequence). With 1 base removed from V and 2 bases from J, the gap between germline ends came to 9 bases. The CDR3 length is 13 residues. The CDR3 bases are TGCAGTGCTAGAGGGGAGCGACCCTACGAGCAGTACTTC. Translation gives CSARGERPYEQYF.

This chain joins TRBV18 and TRBJ2-1, with D maybe TRBD2 (5 bases). Trimming took 0 bases from V and 13 from J, leaving 16 bases between them. Germline CDR1 and CDR2: KGHSH and LQKENI. CDR3 size: 14 residues. Written as DNA, the CDR3 is TGTGCCAGCTCACCACCAAGTCGGTGGGAGACCCAGTTCTTC. It encodes CASSPPSRWETQFF.

The rearrangement uses TRBV7-9 and TRBJ1-4, with D unresolved. CDR3 size: 12 residues. V lost 2 bases and J 15 bases, leaving 13 bases between the germline ends. CDR1 and CDR2 (germline): SEHNR, FQNEAQ (reference sequence). DNA for the CDR3: TGTGCCAGCAGCTTATCAGAGAGAGGGATGTTTTTT. Its protein product is CASSLSERGMFF.

The chain couples TRBV12-3 or TRBV12-4 to TRBJ1-1; D uncertain. This CDR3 is 14 amino acids long. V was cut by 3 bases and J by 1 base, with 9 bases left in between. CDR3 loop: CASSLWQKNTEAFF. As DNA, the CDR3 is TGTGCCAGCAGTTTGTGGCAAAAGAACACTGAAGCTTTCTTT.

The rearrangement links TRBV18 to TRBJ2-3; D uncertain. V was pared by 0 bases and J by 3 bases, with 7 bases between. Germline V gene sequence: CDR1 KGHSH, CDR2 LQKENI. There are 14 residues in the CDR3. Here the CDR3 reads CASSPPYTTDTQYF. CDR3 DNA sequence: TGTGCCAGCTCACCACCTTACACAACAGATACGCAGTATTTT. The whole variable domain, remainder taken from reference TRBV18 and TRBJ2-3, is NAGVMQNPRHLVRRRGQEARLRCSPMKGHSHVYWYRQLPEEGLKFMVYLQKENIIDESGMPKERFSAEFPKEGPSILRIQQVVRGDSAAYFCASSPPYTTDTQYFGPGTRLTVL.

The gene calls are TRBV19 and TRBJ2-3, with TRBD2 matching over 8 bases. From germline, CDR1 is LNHDA and CDR2 SQIVND (reference sequence). There are 16 residues in the CDR3. The V gene end was trimmed by 4 bases and the J gene end by 5 bases; junction bases not matched to a gene: 11. The CDR3 sequence is CASSTRQGSGEDTQYF. CDR3 in DNA: TGTGCCAGTAGTACCCGGCAGGGTAGCGGGGAAGATACGCAGTATTTT.

The chain links TRBV27 to TRBJ2-4, with TRBD1 matching 7 bases. Near its end, the DNA agrees better with TRBJ2-7, so the J call may be wrong. In germline, CDR1 is MNHEY, CDR2 SMNVEV (reference sequence). CDR3 length: 14 residues. CDR3 bases: TGTGCCAGTTGTGAGACAGGGAGAAACTACGAGCAGTACTTC. Amino acid sequence: CASCETGRNYEQYF.

As regards this clonotype: Germline and junction disagree at one end, which may indicate a read error. The chain has TRBV10-3 and TRBJ1-1; D unresolved. Germline V gene sequence: CDR1 ENHRY, CDR2 SYGVKD. This CDR3 is built from 14 residues. The CDR3 here is CAIRESTIGTEAFF. DNA for the CDR3: TGTGCCATCAGGGAGTCGACGATCGGTACTGAAGCTTTCTTT.